The 15 T cell receptor beta chains reported below all come from one sample, sequenced in a study of HIV-infected children after antiretroviral therapy interruption. The TCR library was built from RNA with a 3' RACE protocol and unique molecular identifiers. TCRdb analysed the 3' RACE reads with MiXCR anew, one entry per CDR3 protein. The sample includes fewer than 45,000 distinct CDR3 sequences, over 6.5% seen only once; the top ten take approximately 0.9%. Treatment indicated: PENTA 11 planned treatment interruption arm or continuous ART arm. The sequencing here drew on CD45RA+ CD4+ T cells from PBMCs, pooled from several time points, taken from a donor given antiretroviral therapy, either interrupted or continuous. Subset specified: naive CD4+ CD45RA+ CD45RO- T cells. The receptors stem from a pool of human donors with HIV.

The chain couples TRBV5-1 to TRBJ2-7; D might be TRBD1 (6 bases). The V gene's germline CDR1 is SGHRS and CDR2 YFSETQ. Trimming took 6 bases from V and 1 from J, leaving 11 bases between them. The CDR3 totals 13 residues. The CDR3 loop reads CASTVTGSYEQYF. CDR3 coding DNA: TGCGCCAGCACCGTGACAGGATCCTACGAGCAGTACTTC.

Ten or more counts support this clonotype. The genes are TRBV28 and TRBJ2-5; no firm D call. This CDR3 is 12 amino acids long. Germline V CDR1 and CDR2: MDHEN, SYDVKM. Trimming removed 2 bases at V and 4 bases at J, with 5 bases between. CDR3 nucleotides: TGTGCCAGCAGTTTACCGAGAGAGACCCAGTACTTC. Protein: CASSLPRETQYF.

This clonotype was detected ten times or more. This chain connects TRBV10-1 to TRBJ2-7; tentative D call: TRBD1 (6 bases). There are 12 residues in the CDR3. Germline V gene lookup returns CDR1 WNHNN and CDR2 SYGVQD (reference sequence). Trimming pared 4 bases from V and 3 bases from J, leaving 7 bases between. In nucleotides, the CDR3 is TGCGCCAGCAGTGCCAGGGGCTACGAGCAGTACTTC. Translated, it gives CASSARGYEQYF.

This clonotype was found many times. CDR3 loop: CATSDWDTGELFF. The CDR3 DNA is TGTGCCACCAGTGATTGGGACACCGGGGAGCTGTTTTTT. The chain is built from TRBV24-1 and TRBJ2-2; D gene uncertain. In germline, CDR1 is KGHDR, CDR2 SFDVKD. CDR3 size: 13 residues. V was trimmed by 2 bases and J by 3 bases, leaving 3 bases between them.

This clonotype was seen many times. The chain uses TRBV21-1 and TRBJ2-2; TRBD2, as called in the table, went unchecked against the DNA. TRBV21-1 is a recognized pseudogene. The CDR3 is 17 amino acids. This CDR3 is CASSKVEREAITGELFF. DNA of the CDR3: TGTGCCAGCAGCAAAGTCGAGCGGGAGGCCATCACCGGGGAGCTGTTTTTT.

Ten or more counts support this clonotype. The rearrangement joins TRBV25-1 to TRBJ2-7; D call uncertain. The ends were cut back, 2 bases at V and 3 bases at J, with 2 bases in the middle. CDR1 MGHDK and CDR2 SYGVNS come from the germline V gene. The CDR3 consists of 11 residues. The CDR3 region has the DNA TGTGCCAGCAGTGAAATCTACGAGCAGTACTTC. Protein product: CASSEIYEQYF.

This clonotype was detected many times. The chain joins TRBV7-2 to TRBJ2-1; D might be TRBD2 (6 bases). The CDR3 has 15 residues. V gave up 5 bases and J gave up 0 bases, with 11 bases separating them. Germline CDR1 reads SGHTA; CDR2 reads FQGNSA. The CDR3 region is CASSPGENSYNEQFF. CDR3 in DNA: TGTGCCAGCAGCCCGGGGGAAAACTCCTACAATGAGCAGTTCTTC. The full variable domain, its missing parts supplied by reference TRBV7-2 and TRBJ2-1, is GAGVSQSPSNKVTEKGKDVELRCDPISGHTALYWYRQSLGQGLEFLIYFQGNSAPDKSGLPSDRFSAERTGGSVSTLTIQRTQQEDSAVYLCASSPGENSYNEQFFGPGTRLTVL.

By share, this clonotype counts as medium-sized. The rearrangement joins TRBV2 to TRBJ2-7, with D possibly being TRBD1 (6 bases). Germline lookup yields CDR1 SNHLY and CDR2 FYNNEI. V was shortened by 6 bases and J by 2 bases, with 14 bases between the two germline ends. CDR3 length equals 14 residues. DNA of the CDR3: TGTGCCAGCAGAACCGGGACACAAACCTACGAGCAGTACTTC. This gives the protein CASRTGTQTYEQYF.

This clonotype was counted ten times or more. The gene calls are TRBV10-3 and TRBJ2-2; 7 bases map to TRBD1. CDR3 length: 14 residues. Germline-derived CDR1 and CDR2 are ENHRY and SYGVKD. V shed 10 bases, J shed 3 bases, and the junction held 8 bases outside the gene matches. In DNA, the CDR3 is TGTGCCACCCAAGGACAGGTCTACACCGGGGAGCTGTTTTTT. This codes for CATQGQVYTGELFF.

This clonotype was detected only a few times. The junction departs from germline at one end; a sequencing error may be responsible. The gene calls are TRBV6-6 and TRBJ2-5, with 10 bases lining up with TRBD1. CDR3 size: 14 residues. In germline, CDR1 is MNHNY, CDR2 SVGAGI (reference sequence). The CDR3 DNA reads TGTGCCAGCGGTGATGACAGGGGGCCAGACACCCAGTACTTT. Its translation is CASGDDRGPDTQYF.

This clonotype was counted only a few times. The chain carries TRBV10-3 and TRBJ2-1; D might be TRBD1 (6 bases). Deletions cut 7 bases from V and 3 bases from J, with 7 bases between. In germline, CDR1 is ENHRY, CDR2 SYGVKD. This CDR3 is built from 12 residues. Written as DNA, the CDR3 is TGTGCCATCAAGGACAGCTACAATGAGCAGTTCTTC. Amino acids: CAIKDSYNEQFF.

Relative to its sample, this clonotype is medium-sized (0.01 to 0.1%). A junction end diverges from the germline sequence, so it may reflect a read error. This rearrangement joins TRBV30 to TRBJ1-6; 9 bases line up with TRBD1. The length of the CDR3 is 15 residues. The germline V gene has CDR1 GTSNPN and CDR2 SVGIG (reference sequence). The CDR3 loop reads CAWNTGGSYNSPLYF. The CDR3 bases are TGTGCCTGGAATACAGGGGGCTCCTATAATTCGCCCCTCTACTTT. The variable domain in full, completed from reference TRBV30 and TRBJ1-6, reads SQTIHQWPATLVQPVGSPLSLECTVEGTSNPNLYWYRQAAGRGLQLLFYSVGIGQISSEVPQNLSASRPQDRQFILSSKKLLLSDSGFYLCAWNTGGSYNSPLYFGNGTRLTVT.

The table lists this clonotype with many counts. The chain employs TRBV5-4 and TRBJ2-1; 7 nucleotides line up with TRBD2. Germline V lookup: CDR1 SGHNT, CDR2 YYREEE (reference sequence). This CDR3 spans 15 amino acids. The trim removed 1 base at V and 9 bases at J, leaving 10 bases unmatched. CDR3 DNA sequence: TGTGCCAGCAGCTTGCGGACGATAGCGGGTACTGAGCAGTTCTTC. Residues: CASSLRTIAGTEQFF.

The chain's CDR3 is CSVEGDRGYPQDTQYF. As DNA, the CDR3 is TGCAGCGTTGAAGGGGACAGGGGGTATCCACAGGATACGCAGTATTTT. The chain combines TRBV29-1 with TRBJ2-3; 11 bases line up with TRBD1. This CDR3 is 16 amino acids long. CDR1 SQVTM and CDR2 ANQGSEA come from the germline V gene. V shed 1 base, J shed 6 bases, and the junction held 9 bases outside the gene matches.

This clonotype was counted many times. The chain uses TRBV29-1 and TRBJ2-2, with D unresolved. Germline CDR1 SQVTM, CDR2 ANQGSEA. The CDR3 is 15 amino acids. The V gene lost 0 bases and the J gene lost 0 bases, with 8 bases spanning the gap. This CDR3 reads CSVEEWSSNTGELFF. The CDR3 nucleotides are TGCAGCGTTGAAGAGTGGAGCTCGAACACCGGGGAGCTGTTTTTT.